These 10 T cell receptor beta chains came from one sample sequenced in a study of response to subunit inactivated influenza vaccine. TCRdb re-called the RT-PCR reads through MiXCR, storing one row per CDR3 protein. The sample has 800,000 to 1,000,000 distinct CDR3 sequences, approximately 21% seen once. This sample comprised PBMCs from blood, obtained around 5 days after vaccination. Receptors were obtained from a man over 45 who received an inactivated influenza vaccine.

Many counts were recorded for this clonotype. The chain carries TRBV5-5 and TRBJ2-1, with TRBD1 matching 8 bases. The germline CDR1 and CDR2 sequences are SGHKS and YYEKEE (reference sequence). The CDR3 loop spans 14 amino acids. The ends lost 8 bases at V and 6 bases at J; junction bases unmatched: 10. For the CDR3, the DNA is TGTGCCAGTGGGACAGGCATTTCGATCAATGAGCAGTTCTTC. Residues: CASGTGISINEQFF. Full variable domain (rest looked up from reference TRBV5-5 and TRBJ2-1): DAGVTQSPTHLIKTRGQQVTLRCSPISGHKSVSWYQQVLGQGPQFIFQYYEKEERGRGNFPDRFSARQFPNYSSELNVNALLLGDSALYLCASGTGISINEQFFGPGTRLTVL.

The chain couples TRBV11-2 to TRBJ1-1; D gene ambiguous. With 5 bases removed from V and 1 base from J, the gap between germline ends came to 14 bases. CDR1 is SGHAT, CDR2 FQNNGV, per germline. The CDR3 loop spans 15 amino acids. CDR3 loop: CASSALRGGNTEAFF. The CDR3 DNA follows: TGTGCCAGCAGCGCCCTCCGGGGAGGGAACACTGAAGCTTTCTTT.

The table lists this clonotype with many counts. The V call is TRBV7-9, the J call TRBJ1-1; D remains ambiguous. Looked up from germline, CDR1 is SEHNR and CDR2 is FQNEAQ (reference sequence). Trimming stripped 4 bases from V and 3 bases from J, with 15 bases between. This CDR3 has 15 amino acids. The CDR3 sequence is CASSSKPLSYTEAFF. CDR3 sequence (DNA): TGTGCCAGCAGCTCCAAGCCTCTCTCCTACACTGAAGCTTTCTTT.

V and J are TRBV27 and TRBJ1-1, with D unresolved. Trimming removed 1 base from V and 8 bases from J, with 8 bases in between. The CDR3 runs 12 residues. Germline CDR1 and CDR2: MNHEY and SMNVEV (reference sequence). DNA of the CDR3: TGTGCCAGCAGTTTATTGGATGGGGAAGCTTTCTTT. Protein: CASSLLDGEAFF.

This clonotype was recorded a few times. The genes are TRBV20-1 and TRBJ2-5, with D uncertain. V was cut by 5 bases and J by 0 bases, with 19 bases left in between. The CDR3 has 16 residues. Germline assignment: CDR1 DFQATT and CDR2 SNEGSKA (reference sequence). CDR3 loop: CSASIPGLTYQETQYF. CDR3 nucleotide sequence: TGCAGTGCTTCTATTCCCGGCCTGACGTACCAAGAGACCCAGTACTTC.

This clonotype was seen many times. The genes are TRBV6-1 and TRBJ1-6; maybe TRBD1 (5 bases). The germline CDR1 and CDR2 sequences are MNHNS and SASEGT. The V end lost 6 bases, the J end lost 3 bases, and 9 bases lay between the germline ends. The CDR3 covers 14 residues. CDR3 sequence (DNA): TGTGCCAGCAGGGACATCTACTATAATTCACCCCTCCACTTT. It specifies CASRDIYYNSPLHF.

The CDR3 nucleotides read TGTGCCAGCAGCTCCACAACTAATGGACCGGCCCTGGAGTACTTC. Translation: CASSSTTNGPALEYF. The rearrangement uses TRBV7-2 and TRBJ2-4; D not certain. Trimming stripped 4 bases from V and 14 bases from J, with 24 bases between. From germline, CDR1 is SGHTA and CDR2 FQGNSA. The CDR3 runs to 15 residues.

V gene TRBV7-8 combines with J gene TRBJ2-3; D possibly corresponds to TRBD1 (6 bases). The germline V and J ends were trimmed by 5 bases and 0 bases, with 18 bases remaining between them. The CDR3 extends over 17 amino acids. Germline V CDR1 and CDR2: SGHVS, FQNEAQ. CDR3 amino acids: CASSALLRDTSTDTQYF. DNA for the CDR3: TGTGCCAGCAGCGCCCTACTCCGGGACACGAGCACAGATACGCAGTATTTT.

The chain is built from TRBV7-9 and TRBJ1-4, with TRBD1 identical over 9 bases. The V gene end was trimmed by 10 bases and the J gene end by 8 bases; junction bases not matched to a gene: 11. Germline CDR1 reads SEHNR; CDR2 reads FQNEAQ (reference sequence). This CDR3 has 14 residues. CDR3 sequence: CATGQGPAAEKLFF. The CDR3, as DNA: TGTGCCACGGGACAGGGCCCGGCCGCGGAAAAACTGTTTTTT.

This clonotype was counted between two and nine times. This chain uses TRBV7-8 with TRBJ2-2; 9 bases align to TRBD2. The CDR3 consists of 16 residues. With 4 bases clipped from V and 1 base from J, the junction kept 4 bases outside the gene matches. Germline V gene data show CDR1 as SGHVS and CDR2 as FQNEAQ. CDR3 nucleotide sequence: TGTGCCAGCAGCTCTCGACTAGCGGAGAACACCGGGGAGCTGTTTTTT. Amino acids: CASSSRLAENTGELFF.